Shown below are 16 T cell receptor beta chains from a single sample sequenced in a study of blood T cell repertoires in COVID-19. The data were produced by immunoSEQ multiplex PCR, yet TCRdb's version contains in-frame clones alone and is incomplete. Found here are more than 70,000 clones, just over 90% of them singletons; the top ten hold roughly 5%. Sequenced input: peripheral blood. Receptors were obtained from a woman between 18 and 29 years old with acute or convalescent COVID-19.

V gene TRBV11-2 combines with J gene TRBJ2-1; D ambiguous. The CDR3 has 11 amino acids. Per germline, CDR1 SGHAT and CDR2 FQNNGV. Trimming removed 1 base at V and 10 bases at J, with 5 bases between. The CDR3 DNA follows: TGTGCCAGCAGCTTAGTAGAGGAGCAGTTCTTC. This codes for CASSLVEEQFF.

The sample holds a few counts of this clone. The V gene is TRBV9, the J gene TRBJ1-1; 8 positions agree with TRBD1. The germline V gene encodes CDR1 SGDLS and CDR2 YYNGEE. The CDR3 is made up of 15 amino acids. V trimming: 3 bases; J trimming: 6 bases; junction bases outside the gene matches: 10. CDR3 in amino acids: CASSGEGKQGAEAFF. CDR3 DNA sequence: TGTGCCAGCAGCGGCGAGGGGAAACAGGGGGCTGAAGCTTTCTTT.

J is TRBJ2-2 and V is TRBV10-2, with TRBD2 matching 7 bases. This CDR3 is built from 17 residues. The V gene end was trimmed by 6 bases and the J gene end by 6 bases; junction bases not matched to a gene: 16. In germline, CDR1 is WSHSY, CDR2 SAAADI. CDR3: CASRGFGGGPDAGELFF. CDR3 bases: TGCGCCAGCAGAGGTTTCGGGGGAGGGCCGGACGCCGGGGAGCTGTTTTTT.

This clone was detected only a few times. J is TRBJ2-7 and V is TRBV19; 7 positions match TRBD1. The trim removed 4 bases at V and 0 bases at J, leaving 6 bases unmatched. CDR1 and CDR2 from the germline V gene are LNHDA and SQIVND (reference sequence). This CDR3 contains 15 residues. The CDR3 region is CASSTQTGPSYEQYF. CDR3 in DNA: TGTGCCAGTAGTACCCAGACAGGGCCCTCCTACGAGCAGTACTTC. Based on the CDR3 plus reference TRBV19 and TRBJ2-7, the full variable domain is DGGITQSPKYLFRKEGQNVTLSCEQNLNHDAMYWYRQDPGQGLRLIYYSQIVNDFQKGDIAEGYSVSREKKESFPLTVTSAQKNPTAFYLCASSTQTGPSYEQYFGPGTRLTVT.

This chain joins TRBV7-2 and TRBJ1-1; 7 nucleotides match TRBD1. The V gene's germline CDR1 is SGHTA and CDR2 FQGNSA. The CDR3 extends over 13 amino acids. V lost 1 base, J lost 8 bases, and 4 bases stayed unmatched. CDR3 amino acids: CASSLVRDSEAFF. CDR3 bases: TGTGCCAGCAGCTTAGTCCGGGACAGCGAAGCTTTCTTT.

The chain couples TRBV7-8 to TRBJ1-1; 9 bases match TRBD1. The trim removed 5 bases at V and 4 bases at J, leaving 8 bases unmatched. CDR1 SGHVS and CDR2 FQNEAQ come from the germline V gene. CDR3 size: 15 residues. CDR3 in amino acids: CASSARQGGITEAFF. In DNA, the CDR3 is TGTGCCAGCAGCGCCAGACAGGGGGGAATCACTGAAGCTTTCTTT.

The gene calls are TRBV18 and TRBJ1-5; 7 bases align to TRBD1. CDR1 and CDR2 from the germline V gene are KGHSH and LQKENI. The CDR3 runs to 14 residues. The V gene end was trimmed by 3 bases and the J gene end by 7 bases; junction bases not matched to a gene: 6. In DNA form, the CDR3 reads TGTGCCAGCTCACCCCAGGGGGGAAGACAGCCCCAGCATTTT. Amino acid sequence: CASSPQGGRQPQHF.

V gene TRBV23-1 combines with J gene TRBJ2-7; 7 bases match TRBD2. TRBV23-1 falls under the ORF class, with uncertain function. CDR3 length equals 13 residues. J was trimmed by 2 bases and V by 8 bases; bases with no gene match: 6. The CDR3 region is CASFLAETYEQYF. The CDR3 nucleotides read TGCGCCAGCTTCCTAGCGGAGACCTACGAGCAGTACTTC.

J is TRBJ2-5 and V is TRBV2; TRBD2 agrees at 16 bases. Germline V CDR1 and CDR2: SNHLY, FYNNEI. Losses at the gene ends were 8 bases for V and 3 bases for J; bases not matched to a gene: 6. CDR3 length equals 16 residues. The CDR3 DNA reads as TGTGCCAGCGACCCGGGACTAGCGGGGGGGAAAGAGACCCAGTACTTC. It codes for CASDPGLAGGKETQYF.

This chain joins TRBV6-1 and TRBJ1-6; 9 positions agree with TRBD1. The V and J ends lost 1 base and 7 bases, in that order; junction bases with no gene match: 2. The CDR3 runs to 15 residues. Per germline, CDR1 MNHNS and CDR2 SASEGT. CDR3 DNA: TGTGCCAGCAGTGAAGTGGACAGGGGAAATTCACCCCTCCACTTT. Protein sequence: CASSEVDRGNSPLHF.

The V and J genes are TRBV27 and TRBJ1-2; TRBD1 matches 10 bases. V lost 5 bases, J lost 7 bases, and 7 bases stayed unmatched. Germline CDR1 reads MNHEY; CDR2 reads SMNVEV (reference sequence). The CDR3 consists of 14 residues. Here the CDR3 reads CASSAGQGVSGYTF. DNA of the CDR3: TGTGCCAGCAGTGCCGGACAGGGGGTGAGTGGCTACACCTTC.

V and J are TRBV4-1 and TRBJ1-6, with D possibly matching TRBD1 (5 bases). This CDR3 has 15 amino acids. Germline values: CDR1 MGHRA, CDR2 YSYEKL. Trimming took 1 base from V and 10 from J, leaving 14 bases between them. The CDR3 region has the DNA TGCGCCAGCAGCCAAGGGGGCCCAATTGGGTCACCCCTCCACTTT. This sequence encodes CASSQGGPIGSPLHF.

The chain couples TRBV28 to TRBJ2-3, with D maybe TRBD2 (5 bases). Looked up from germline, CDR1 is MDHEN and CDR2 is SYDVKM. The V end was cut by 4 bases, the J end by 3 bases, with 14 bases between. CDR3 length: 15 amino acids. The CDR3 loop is CASSSWRAITDTQYF. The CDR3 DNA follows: TGTGCCAGCAGTTCATGGCGGGCAATAACAGATACGCAGTATTTT.

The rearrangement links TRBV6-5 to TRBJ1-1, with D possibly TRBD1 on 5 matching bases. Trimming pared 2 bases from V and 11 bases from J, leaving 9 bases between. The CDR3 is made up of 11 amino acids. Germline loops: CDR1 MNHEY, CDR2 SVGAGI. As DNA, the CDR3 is TGTGCCAGCAGTTACCGGGGGTCGGCTTTCTTT. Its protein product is CASSYRGSAFF.

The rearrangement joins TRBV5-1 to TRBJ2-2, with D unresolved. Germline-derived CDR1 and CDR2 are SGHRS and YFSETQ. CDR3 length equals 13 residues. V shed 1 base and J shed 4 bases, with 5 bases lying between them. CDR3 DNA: TGCGCCAGCAGCTTGCCCAGCACCGGGGAGCTGTTTTTT. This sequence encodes CASSLPSTGELFF.

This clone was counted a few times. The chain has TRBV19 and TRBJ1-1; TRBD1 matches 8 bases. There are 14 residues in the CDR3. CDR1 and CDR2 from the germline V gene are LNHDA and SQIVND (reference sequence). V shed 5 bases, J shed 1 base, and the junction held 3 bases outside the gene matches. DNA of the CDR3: TGTGCCAGTAGTTACGGACAGGGGAACACTGAAGCTTTCTTT. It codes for CASSYGQGNTEAFF.